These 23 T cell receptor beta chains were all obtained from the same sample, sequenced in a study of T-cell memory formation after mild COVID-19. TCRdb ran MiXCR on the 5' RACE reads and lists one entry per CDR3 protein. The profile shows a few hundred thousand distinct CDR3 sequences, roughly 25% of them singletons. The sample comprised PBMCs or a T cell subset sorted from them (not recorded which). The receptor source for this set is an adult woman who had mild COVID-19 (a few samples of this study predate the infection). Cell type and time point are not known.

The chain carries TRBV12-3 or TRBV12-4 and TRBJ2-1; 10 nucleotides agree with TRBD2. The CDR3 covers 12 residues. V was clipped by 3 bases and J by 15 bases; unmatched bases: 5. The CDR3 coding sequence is TGTGCCAGCAGTTTCCTAGCGGGGGAGGTGTTCTTC. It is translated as CASSFLAGEVFF.

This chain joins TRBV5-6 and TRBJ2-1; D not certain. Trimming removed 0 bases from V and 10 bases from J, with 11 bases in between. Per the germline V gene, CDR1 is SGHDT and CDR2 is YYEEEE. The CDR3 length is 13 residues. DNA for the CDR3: TGTGCCAGCAGCTTGGGGGCGTTTATCGAGCAGTTCTTC. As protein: CASSLGAFIEQFF.

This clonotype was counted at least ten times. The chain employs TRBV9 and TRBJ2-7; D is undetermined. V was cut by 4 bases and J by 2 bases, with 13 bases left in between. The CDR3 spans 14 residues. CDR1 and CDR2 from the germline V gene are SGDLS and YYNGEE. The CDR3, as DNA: TGTGCCAGCAGCCCCATCTCTGGTCCCTACGAGCAGTACTTC. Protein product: CASSPISGPYEQYF.

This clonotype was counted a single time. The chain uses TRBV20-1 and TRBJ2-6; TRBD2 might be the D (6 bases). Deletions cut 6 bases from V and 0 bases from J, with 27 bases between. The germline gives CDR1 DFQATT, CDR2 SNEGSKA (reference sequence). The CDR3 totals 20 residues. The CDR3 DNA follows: TGCAGTGCCAGTCTCCTCAGCGAAAGCTTGGGGGGCTCTGGGGCCAACGTCCTGACTTTC. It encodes CSASLLSESLGGSGANVLTF.

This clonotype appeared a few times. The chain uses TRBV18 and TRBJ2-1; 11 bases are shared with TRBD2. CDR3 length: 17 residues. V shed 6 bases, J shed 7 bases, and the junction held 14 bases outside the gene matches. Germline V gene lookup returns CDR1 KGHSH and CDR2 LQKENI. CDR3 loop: CASSPKISGRAANEQFF. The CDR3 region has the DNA TGTGCCAGCTCCCCAAAGATTAGCGGGAGGGCCGCGAATGAGCAGTTCTTC.

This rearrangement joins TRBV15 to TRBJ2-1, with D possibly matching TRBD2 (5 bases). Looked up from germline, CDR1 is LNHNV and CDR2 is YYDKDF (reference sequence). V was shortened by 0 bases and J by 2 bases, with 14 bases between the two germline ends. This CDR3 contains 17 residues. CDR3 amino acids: CATSRDLETRAYNEQFF. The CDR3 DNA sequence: TGTGCCACCAGCAGAGATCTGGAGACGCGGGCCTACAATGAGCAGTTCTTC.

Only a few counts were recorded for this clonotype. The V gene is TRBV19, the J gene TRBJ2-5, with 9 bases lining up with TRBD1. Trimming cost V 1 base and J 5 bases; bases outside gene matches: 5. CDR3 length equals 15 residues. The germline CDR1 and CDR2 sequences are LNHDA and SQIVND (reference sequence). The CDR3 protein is CASSIVTGGSETQYF. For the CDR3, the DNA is TGTGCCAGTAGTATAGTGACAGGGGGTAGCGAGACCCAGTACTTC.

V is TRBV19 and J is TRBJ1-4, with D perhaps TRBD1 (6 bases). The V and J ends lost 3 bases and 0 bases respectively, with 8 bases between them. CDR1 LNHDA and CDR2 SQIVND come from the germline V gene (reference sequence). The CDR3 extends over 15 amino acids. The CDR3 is CASSMWTATNEKLFF. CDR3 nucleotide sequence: TGTGCCAGTAGTATGTGGACAGCAACTAATGAAAAACTGTTTTTT.

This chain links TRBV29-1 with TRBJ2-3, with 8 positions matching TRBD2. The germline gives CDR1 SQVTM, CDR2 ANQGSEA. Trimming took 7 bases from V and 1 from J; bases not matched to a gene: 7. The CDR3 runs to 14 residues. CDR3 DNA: TGCAGCGCCAGGACTAGCAGCGGCACAGATACGCAGTATTTT. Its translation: CSARTSSGTDTQYF.

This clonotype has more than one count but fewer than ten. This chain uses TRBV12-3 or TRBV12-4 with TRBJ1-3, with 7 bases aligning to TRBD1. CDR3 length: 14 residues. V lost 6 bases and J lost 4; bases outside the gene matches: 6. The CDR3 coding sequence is TGTGCCAGCAGCATGACAGGGCTCGGAAACACCATATATTTT. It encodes CASSMTGLGNTIYF.

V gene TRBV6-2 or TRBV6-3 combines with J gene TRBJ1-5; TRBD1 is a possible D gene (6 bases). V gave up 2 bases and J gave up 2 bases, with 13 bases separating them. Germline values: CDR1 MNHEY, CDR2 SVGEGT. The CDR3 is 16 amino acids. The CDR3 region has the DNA TGTGCCAGCAGTTACGGGGACAACAGGGGCAATCAGCCCCAGCATTTT. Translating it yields CASSYGDNRGNQPQHF.

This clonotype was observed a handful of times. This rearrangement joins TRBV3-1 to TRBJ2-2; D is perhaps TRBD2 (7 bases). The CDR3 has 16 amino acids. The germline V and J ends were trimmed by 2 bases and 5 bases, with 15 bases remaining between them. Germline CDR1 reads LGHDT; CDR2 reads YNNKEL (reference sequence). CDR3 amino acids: CASSQSFGGQTGELFF. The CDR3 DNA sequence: TGTGCCAGCAGCCAATCCTTCGGGGGGCAGACCGGGGAGCTGTTTTTT.

Written as DNA, the CDR3 is TGTGCCTGGGGCAGTAACATGATGGCTAGTACCTTC. As protein: CAWGSNMMASTF. The gene calls are TRBV30 and TRBJ1-2; D call uncertain. Per germline, CDR1 GTSNPN and CDR2 SVGIG (reference sequence). V dropped 5 bases and J dropped 14 bases, with 21 bases sitting between them. CDR3 length equals 12 residues.

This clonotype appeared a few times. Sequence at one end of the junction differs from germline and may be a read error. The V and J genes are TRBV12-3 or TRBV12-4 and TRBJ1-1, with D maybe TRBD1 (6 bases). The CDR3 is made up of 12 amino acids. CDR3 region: CVLRKGDTEAFF. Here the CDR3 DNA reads TGCGTTCTGCGGAAGGGGGACACTGAAGCTTTCTTT.

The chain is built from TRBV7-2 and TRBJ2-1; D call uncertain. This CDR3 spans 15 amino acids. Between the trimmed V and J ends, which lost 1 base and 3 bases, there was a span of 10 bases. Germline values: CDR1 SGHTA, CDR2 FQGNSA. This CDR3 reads CASSLVQGYYNEQFF. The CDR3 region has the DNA TGTGCCAGCAGCTTAGTTCAAGGGTACTACAATGAGCAGTTCTTC.

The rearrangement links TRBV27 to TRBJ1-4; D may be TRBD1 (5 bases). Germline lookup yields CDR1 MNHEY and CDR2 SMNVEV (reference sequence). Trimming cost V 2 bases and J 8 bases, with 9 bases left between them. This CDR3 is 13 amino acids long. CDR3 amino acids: CASSLQGWEKLFF. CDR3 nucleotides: TGTGCCAGCAGTTTACAGGGATGGGAAAAACTGTTTTTT.

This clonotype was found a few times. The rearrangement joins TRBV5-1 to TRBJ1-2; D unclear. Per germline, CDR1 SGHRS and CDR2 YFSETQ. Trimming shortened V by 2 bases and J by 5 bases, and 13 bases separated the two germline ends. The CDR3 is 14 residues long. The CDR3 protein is CASSLTVTGYGYTF. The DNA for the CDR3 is TGCGCCAGCAGCTTAACCGTCACGGGGTATGGCTACACCTTC.

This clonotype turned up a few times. The CDR3 is CASSVHPGGNEQFF. Here the CDR3 DNA reads TGTGCCAGCAGCGTCCACCCAGGGGGGAATGAGCAGTTCTTC. V and J are TRBV9 and TRBJ2-1; maybe TRBD1 (7 bases). V was trimmed by 2 bases and J by 7 bases, leaving 13 bases between them. CDR3 length equals 14 residues. Germline V lookup: CDR1 SGDLS, CDR2 YYNGEE.

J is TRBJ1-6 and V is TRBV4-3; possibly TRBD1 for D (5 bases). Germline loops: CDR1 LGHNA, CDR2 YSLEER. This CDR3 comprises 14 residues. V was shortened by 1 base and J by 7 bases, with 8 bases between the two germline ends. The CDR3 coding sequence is TGCGCCAGCAGCCAAGTAGGGGACAATTCACCCCTCCACTTT. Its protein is CASSQVGDNSPLHF.

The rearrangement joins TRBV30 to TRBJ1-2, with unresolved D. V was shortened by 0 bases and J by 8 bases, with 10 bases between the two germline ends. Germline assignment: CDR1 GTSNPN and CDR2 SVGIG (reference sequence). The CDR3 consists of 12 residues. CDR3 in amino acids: CAWSVLDLGYTF. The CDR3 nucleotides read TGTGCCTGGAGTGTACTTGATCTCGGCTACACCTTC.

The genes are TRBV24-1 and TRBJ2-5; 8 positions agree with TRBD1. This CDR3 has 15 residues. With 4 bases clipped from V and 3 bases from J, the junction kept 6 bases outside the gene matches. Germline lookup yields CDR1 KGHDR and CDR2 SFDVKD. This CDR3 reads CATSDPGTGKETQYF. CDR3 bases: TGTGCCACCAGTGACCCCGGGACAGGCAAAGAGACCCAGTACTTC.

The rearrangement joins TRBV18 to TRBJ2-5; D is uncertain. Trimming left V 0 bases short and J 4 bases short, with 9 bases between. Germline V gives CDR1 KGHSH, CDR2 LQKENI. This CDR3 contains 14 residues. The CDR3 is CASSPPWLRETQYF. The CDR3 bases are TGTGCCAGCTCACCACCTTGGCTGAGAGAGACCCAGTACTTC.

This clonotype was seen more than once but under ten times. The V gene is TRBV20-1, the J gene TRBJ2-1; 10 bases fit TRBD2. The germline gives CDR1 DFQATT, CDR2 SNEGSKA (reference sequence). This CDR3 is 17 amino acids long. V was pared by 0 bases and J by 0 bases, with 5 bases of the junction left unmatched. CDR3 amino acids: CSAREGLASFSYNEQFF. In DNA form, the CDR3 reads TGCAGTGCTAGAGAGGGACTAGCGTCCTTCTCCTACAATGAGCAGTTCTTC.